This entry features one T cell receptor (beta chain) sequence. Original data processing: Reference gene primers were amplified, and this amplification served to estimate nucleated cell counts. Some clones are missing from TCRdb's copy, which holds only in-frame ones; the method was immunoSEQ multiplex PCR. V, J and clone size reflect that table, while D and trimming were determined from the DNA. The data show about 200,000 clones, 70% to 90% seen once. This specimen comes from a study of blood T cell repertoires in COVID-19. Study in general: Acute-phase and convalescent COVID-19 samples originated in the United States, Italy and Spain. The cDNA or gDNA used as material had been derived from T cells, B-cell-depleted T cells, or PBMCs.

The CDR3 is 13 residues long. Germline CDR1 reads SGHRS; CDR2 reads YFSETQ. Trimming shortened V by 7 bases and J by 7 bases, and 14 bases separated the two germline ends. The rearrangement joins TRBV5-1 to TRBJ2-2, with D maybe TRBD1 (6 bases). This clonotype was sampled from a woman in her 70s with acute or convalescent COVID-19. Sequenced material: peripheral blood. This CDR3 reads CASRQDRIGELFF. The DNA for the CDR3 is TGCGCCAGCCGACAGGATCGGATCGGGGAGCTGTTTTTT.